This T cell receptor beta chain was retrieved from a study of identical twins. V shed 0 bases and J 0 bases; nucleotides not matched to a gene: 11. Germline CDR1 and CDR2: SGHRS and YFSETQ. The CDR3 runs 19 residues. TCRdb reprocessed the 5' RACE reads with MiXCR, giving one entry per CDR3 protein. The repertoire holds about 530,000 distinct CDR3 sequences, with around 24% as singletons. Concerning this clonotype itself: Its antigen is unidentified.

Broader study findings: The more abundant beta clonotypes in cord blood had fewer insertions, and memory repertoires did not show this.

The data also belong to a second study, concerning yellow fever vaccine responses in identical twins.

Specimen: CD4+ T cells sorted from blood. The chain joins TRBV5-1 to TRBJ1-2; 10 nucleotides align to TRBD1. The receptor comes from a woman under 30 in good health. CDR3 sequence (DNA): TGCGCCAGCAGCTTGGGGGCCCCGGGACAGGGGCTCACTAACTATGGCTACACCTTC. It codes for CASSLGAPGQGLTNYGYTF.